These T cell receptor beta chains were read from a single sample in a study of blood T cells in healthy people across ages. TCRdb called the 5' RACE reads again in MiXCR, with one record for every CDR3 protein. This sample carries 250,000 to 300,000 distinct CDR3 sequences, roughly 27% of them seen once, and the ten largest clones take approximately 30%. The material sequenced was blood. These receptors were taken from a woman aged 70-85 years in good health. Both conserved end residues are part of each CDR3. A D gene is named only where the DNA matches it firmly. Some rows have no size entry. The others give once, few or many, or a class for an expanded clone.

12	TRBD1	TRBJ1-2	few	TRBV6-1	CASRETRGGYTF	TGTGCCAGCAGAGAAACCAGGGGGGGCTACACCTTC
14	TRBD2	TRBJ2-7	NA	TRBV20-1	CSARTSGMSDEQYF	TGCAGTGCCAGGACTAGCGGGATGTCGGACGAGCAGTACTTC
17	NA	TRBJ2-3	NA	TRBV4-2	CASSHPWNQITTDTQYF	TGTGCCAGCAGCCATCCGTGGAACCAGATTACCACAGATACGCAGTATTTT
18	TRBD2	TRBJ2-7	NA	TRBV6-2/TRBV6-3	CASSYSLAGTRGNYEQYF	TGTGCCAGCAGTTACAGTCTAGCGGGAACAAGGGGAAACTACGAGCAGTACTTC
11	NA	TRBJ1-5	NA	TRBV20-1	CSARWGSAQHF	TGCAGTGCTAGGTGGGGGTCAGCCCAGCATTTT
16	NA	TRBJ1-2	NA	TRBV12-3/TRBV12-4	CASSSNPTGQSYGYTF	TGTGCCAGCAGTTCCAATCCCACGGGACAAAGCTATGGCTACACCTTC
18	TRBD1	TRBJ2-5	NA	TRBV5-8	CASSSVGRGSSSRETQYF	TGTGCCAGCAGCTCGGTTGGCAGGGGGAGTTCTTCGAGAGAGACCCAGTACTTC
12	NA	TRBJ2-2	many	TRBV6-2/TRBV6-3	CASRRNTGELFF	TGTGCCAGCAGAAGGAACACCGGGGAGCTGTTTTTT
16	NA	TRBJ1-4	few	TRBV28	CASSLGQPGLNEKLFF	TGTGCCAGCAGTTTAGGACAGCCGGGCCTTAATGAAAAACTGTTTTTT
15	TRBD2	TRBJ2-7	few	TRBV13	CASSPLAGAFFEQYF	TGTGCCAGCAGCCCCCTAGCGGGAGCCTTCTTCGAGCAGTACTTC
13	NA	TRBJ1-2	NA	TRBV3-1	CASSQAQGRLYTF	TGTGCCAGCAGCCAAGCTCAAGGGAGACTCTACACCTTC
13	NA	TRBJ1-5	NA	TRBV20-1	CSASFNSNQPQHF	TGCAGTGCTAGCTTCAATAGCAATCAGCCCCAGCATTTT
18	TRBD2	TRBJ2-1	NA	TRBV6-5	CASSYSQLDSGRLNEQFF	TGTGCCAGCAGTTACTCTCAGCTGGATAGCGGGAGGTTAAATGAGCAGTTCTTC
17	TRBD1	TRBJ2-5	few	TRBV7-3	CAGSLGTGTGARETQYF	TGTGCCGGCAGCTTAGGGACCGGGACAGGGGCACGAGAGACCCAGTACTTC
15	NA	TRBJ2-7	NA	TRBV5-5	CASSLEWTHTYEQYF	TGTGCCAGCAGCTTGGAGTGGACGCACACCTACGAGCAGTACTTC
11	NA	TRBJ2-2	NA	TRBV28	CASSWGGELFF	TGTGCCAGCTCGTGGGGAGGGGAGCTGTTTTTT
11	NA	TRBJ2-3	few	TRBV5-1	CASSSLDTQYF	TGCGCCAGCAGCTCCCTAGATACGCAGTATTTT
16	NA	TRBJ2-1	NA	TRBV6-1	CASRRGTGTQDNEQFF	TGTGCCAGCAGGAGAGGAACAGGGACCCAGGACAATGAGCAGTTCTTC
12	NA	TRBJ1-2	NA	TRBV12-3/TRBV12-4	CASGTGLYGYTF	TGTGCCAGCGGCACGGGGCTCTATGGCTACACCTTC
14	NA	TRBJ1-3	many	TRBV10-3	CAISAPGTGNTIYF	TGTGCCATCAGTGCGCCAGGGACTGGAAACACCATATATTTT
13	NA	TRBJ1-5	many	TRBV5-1	CASSFDTNQPQHF	TGCGCCAGCAGCTTTGACACCAATCAGCCCCAGCATTTT
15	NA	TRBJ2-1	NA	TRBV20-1	CSASGDSSSYNEQFF	TGCAGTGCGAGCGGGGACAGCAGCTCCTACAATGAGCAGTTCTTC
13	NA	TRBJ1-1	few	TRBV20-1	CSARQGVNTEAFF	TGCAGTGCTAGACAGGGCGTGAACACTGAAGCTTTCTTT
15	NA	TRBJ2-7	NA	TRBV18	CASSKQGQLTYEQYF	TGTGCCAGCTCAAAACAGGGCCAGCTAACCTACGAGCAGTACTTC
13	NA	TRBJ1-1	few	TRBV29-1	CSVELILNTEAFF	TGCAGCGTTGAACTCATTTTGAACACTGAAGCTTTCTTT
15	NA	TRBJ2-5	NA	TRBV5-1	CASSTLGGNGGTQYF	TGCGCCAGCAGCACTCTGGGGGGAAACGGAGGGACCCAGTACTTC
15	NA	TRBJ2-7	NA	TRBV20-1	CSARDATKQVNEQYF	TGCAGTGCTAGGGATGCCACCAAACAGGTCAACGAGCAGTACTTC
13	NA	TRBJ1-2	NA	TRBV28	CASTREGFYGYTF	TGTGCCAGCACTAGAGAGGGCTTCTATGGCTACACCTTC
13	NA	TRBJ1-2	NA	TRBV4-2	CASSPTLLYGYTF	TGTGCCAGCAGCCCGACTTTGCTTTATGGCTACACCTTC
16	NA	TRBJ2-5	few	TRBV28	CASSSPPTGLQETQYF	TGTGCCAGCAGTTCGCCCCCGACAGGTTTACAAGAGACCCAGTACTTC
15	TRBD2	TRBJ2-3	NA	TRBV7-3	CASSPSGADTDTQYF	TGTGCCAGCAGCCCAAGCGGGGCAGACACAGATACGCAGTATTTT
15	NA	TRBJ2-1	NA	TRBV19	CASSLEGASYNEQFF	TGTGCCAGTAGTTTGGAGGGGGCGTCCTACAATGAGCAGTTCTTC
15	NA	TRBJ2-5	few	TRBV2	CASIRGDSVKETQYF	TGTGCCAGCATCCGGGGAGACTCGGTAAAAGAGACCCAGTACTTC
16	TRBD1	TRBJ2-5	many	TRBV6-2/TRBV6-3	CASRDTGAHGQETQYF	TGTGCCAGCAGGGATACAGGGGCGCACGGCCAAGAGACCCAGTACTTC
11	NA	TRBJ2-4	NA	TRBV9	CALRGGAIQYF	TGTGCCCTCAGGGGGGGGGCGATTCAGTACTTC
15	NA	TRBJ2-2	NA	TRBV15	CATSRAGLNTGELFF	TGTGCCACCAGCAGAGCAGGGCTGAACACCGGGGAGCTGTTTTTT
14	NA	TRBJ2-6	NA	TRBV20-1	CSARDGSGAHVLTF	TGCAGTGCTAGAGATGGTTCTGGGGCCCACGTCCTGACTTTC
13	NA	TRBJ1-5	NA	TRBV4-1	CASRQDPDQPQHF	TGCGCCAGCAGGCAGGACCCGGATCAGCCCCAGCATTTT
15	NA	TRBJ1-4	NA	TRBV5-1	CASSTGASTNEKLFF	TGCGCCAGCAGCACCGGAGCCTCGACTAATGAAAAACTGTTTTTT
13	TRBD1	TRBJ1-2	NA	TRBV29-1	CSVVLGTGSGYTF	TGCAGCGTCGTACTAGGGACAGGGAGCGGCTACACCTTC
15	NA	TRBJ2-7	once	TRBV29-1	CSVDDVSGHPYEQYF	TGCAGCGTTGATGATGTCTCGGGACATCCCTACGAGCAGTACTTC
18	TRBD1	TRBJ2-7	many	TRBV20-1	CSARDFPSVVQGAYEQYF	TGCAGTGCTAGAGATTTCCCCTCCGTCGTACAGGGGGCCTACGAGCAGTACTTC
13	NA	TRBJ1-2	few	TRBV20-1	CSAINRANYGYTF	TGCAGTGCTATAAACAGGGCTAACTATGGCTACACCTTC
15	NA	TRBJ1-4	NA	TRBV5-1	CASSLSGRVNEKLFF	TGCGCCAGCAGCTTGAGTGGGAGGGTTAATGAAAAACTGTTTTTT
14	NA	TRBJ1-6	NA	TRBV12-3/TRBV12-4	CASSLLSYNSPLHF	TGTGCCAGCAGTTTATTGAGTTATAATTCACCCCTCCACTTT
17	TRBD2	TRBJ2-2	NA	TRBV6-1	CASSLGTSGILLGELFF	TGTGCCAGCAGTCTCGGGACTAGCGGGATCCTACTCGGGGAGCTGTTTTTT
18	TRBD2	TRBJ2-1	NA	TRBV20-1	CSASPGSGSSRNKNEQFF	TGCAGTGCTAGCCCGGGTAGCGGGAGTTCTCGCAATAAAAATGAGCAGTTCTTC